This T cell receptor (beta chain) was found in a study of cytomegalovirus exposure and HLA in healthy donors. The study ran its PCR with 60 Vbeta and 13 Jbeta primers. Clones were read by immunoSEQ multiplex PCR, and TCRdb kept only the in-frame ones, dropping some. The table has around 100,000 clones, under 70% seen once. The TCR comes from a man younger than 35 in good health and CMV-seropositive. The sample comprised PBMCs.

The CDR3 nucleotides read TGTGCCAGTAGTATGAGCGCCCGACAGCTGACCTATGGCTACACCTTC. The encoded protein is CASSMSARQLTYGYTF. The genes are TRBV19 and TRBJ1-2, with D perhaps TRBD1 (5 bases). The ends were cut back, 3 bases at V and 4 bases at J, with 18 bases in the middle. Germline V lookup: CDR1 LNHDA, CDR2 SQIVND (reference sequence). The CDR3 consists of 16 residues.